The rows below give T cell receptor beta chains drawn from one sample of a study of CD8 T cells in Susac syndrome. TCRdb re-called the immunoSEQ multiplex PCR reads through MiXCR, storing one row per CDR3 protein. The sample has about 120,000 distinct CDR3 sequences; around 90% are singletons. Sequenced input: CD4+ T cells from PBMCs. The receptors were gathered from a human donor in good health. Each CDR3 is given with its conserved first and last residue. The order of the fields is clone size, J gene, V gene, D gene, CDR3 DNA, CDR3 protein. D genes are given only for firm matches. The listing skips clone size in some rows; elsewhere it reads once, few, many or a size class.

>NA|TRBJ2-3|TRBV11-2|NA
TGTGCCAGCAGCATCAGCACAGATACGCAGTATTTT
CASSISTDTQYF
>NA|TRBJ1-1|TRBV18|NA
TGTGCCACCAATCGGGGAGGGTTGGTGACTGAAGCTTTCTTT
CATNRGGLVTEAFF
>once|TRBJ2-7|TRBV5-8|TRBD2
TGTGCCAGCAGCCCTATAGCGGGAGCGCGCGAGCAGTATTTC
CASSPIAGAREQYF
>NA|TRBJ1-2|TRBV7-9|NA
TGTGCCAGCAGCTTTAATAGGGACGGCTACACCTTC
CASSFNRDGYTF
>NA|TRBJ2-7|TRBV7-2|NA
TGTGCCAGCAGCCCACTTTGGTTCAGAGGGGAGCAGTACTTC
CASSPLWFRGEQYF
>NA|TRBJ1-5|TRBV3-1|NA
TGTGCCAGCAGCCAAGGGCAGGGTGGGCAGCCCCAGCATTTT
CASSQGQGGQPQHF
>NA|TRBJ2-1|TRBV13|TRBD2
TGTGCCAGCAGCGCCGGGACTAGCGGTTTGAATGAGCAGTTCTTC
CASSAGTSGLNEQFF
>NA|TRBJ2-6|TRBV5-1|NA
TGCGCCAGCAGCTTGCGGGCAGGAGACTCTGGGGCCAACGTCCTGACTTTC
CASSLRAGDSGANVLTF
>NA|TRBJ1-1|TRBV5-1|NA
TGCGCCAGCAGCTTGGTATCCGGTAACGAAGCTTTCTTT
CASSLVSGNEAFF
>NA|TRBJ1-5|TRBV29-1|NA
TGCAGCGTTGAAGCAGGGCCAGGTCAGCCCCAGCATTTT
CSVEAGPGQPQHF
>NA|TRBJ2-1|TRBV3-1|NA
TGTGCCAGCAGCCAAGAAGCTCCCAATGAGCAGTTCTTC
CASSQEAPNEQFF
>NA|TRBJ2-1|TRBV20-1|NA
TGCAGTGCTAGGCTAGGGTTGAGCGAGCAGTTCTTC
CSARLGLSEQFF
>NA|TRBJ1-1|TRBV9|NA
TGTGCCAGCAGCGTAGAACTGGAGTGGACTGAAGCTTTCTTT
CASSVELEWTEAFF
>NA|TRBJ1-2|TRBV28|TRBD1
TGTGCCAGCAGTCCCCCCGGACAGGGAGCTAACTATGGCTACACCTTC
CASSPPGQGANYGYTF
>NA|TRBJ2-1|TRBV7-2|TRBD2
TGTGCCAGCAGCTTACAGACTAGCGGGCTCAATGAGCAGTTCTTC
CASSLQTSGLNEQFF
>NA|TRBJ2-5|TRBV7-2|NA
TGTGCCAGCAGCCGGCAATCGGGAGTACAAGAGACCCAGTACTTC
CASSRQSGVQETQYF
>NA|TRBJ2-5|TRBV4-3|TRBD2
TGCGCCAGCAGCCAAGATAACCAGGGAGGGGAGACCCAGTACTTC
CASSQDNQGGETQYF
>NA|TRBJ2-7|TRBV4-3|NA
TGCGCCAGCAGCCAAGATCTCCCAACTTCGCGCAGCGAGCAGTACTTC
CASSQDLPTSRSEQYF
>NA|TRBJ1-1|TRBV7-9|NA
TGTGCCAGCAGCTTAGTCCCAGTCATGAACACTGAAGCTTTCTTT
CASSLVPVMNTEAFF
>NA|TRBJ2-7|TRBV29-1|TRBD1
TGCAGCGTCCTAGCCGGGACAGGGACCTACGAGCAGTACTTC
CSVLAGTGTYEQYF
>NA|TRBJ2-1|TRBV20-1|NA
TGCAGTGCTAATGGGTGGCGTAGCGGACTCTACAATGAGCAGTTCTTC
CSANGWRSGLYNEQFF
>NA|TRBJ2-7|TRBV30|TRBD2
TGTGCCTGGAGTGTACGTCGCGGGAGCGACGAGCAGTACTTC
CAWSVRRGSDEQYF
>few|TRBJ1-5|TRBV6-2/TRBV6-3|NA
TGTGCCAGCAGCCCCTACTCAGACAACAATCAGCCCCAGCATTTT
CASSPYSDNNQPQHF